Sequencing of this TCR beta chain was carried out in a study of regulatory T cells in long-lasting Graves disease. V lost 5 bases and J lost 7; bases outside the gene matches: 15. CDR1 SEHNR and CDR2 FQNEAQ come from the germline V gene (reference sequence). This CDR3 comprises 16 residues. In its sample, this clonotype was seen a few times. Regarding time point: newly diagnosed GD, antithyroid drugs for less than 3 months. Researchers made the TCR library from RNA that was extracted from PBMCs. The authors built TCR beta libraries using iRepertoire HTBI primers and Arm-PCR of CDR3 regions. TCRdb passed the multiplex PCR reads through MiXCR, listing each CDR3 protein once. The sample lists about 440,000 distinct CDR3 sequences, about 15% seen once, with over 15% in the top ten. The data were also submitted as part of a second study, on T cells in Graves' hyperthyroidism and ophthalmopathy. According to that study: No progression to ophthalmopathy during 18 months of follow-up defined stable disease. The study based diagnoses on clinical symptoms, serum thyroxine and TRAb, thyroid ultrasound and orbital computed tomography.

This sequence originates from a young woman with Graves disease. This specimen was peripheral blood mononuclear cells (PBMCs), taken at new diagnosis, from a patient treated with antithyroid drugs. This sequence joins TRBV7-9 and TRBJ2-7; 9 positions agree with TRBD2. The CDR3, as DNA: TGTGCCAGCAGCCCGCACTGGCGGGAGGGCCTGAGGGAGCAGTACTTC. It yields the protein CASSPHWREGLREQYF. The variable domain in full, completed from reference TRBV7-9 and TRBJ2-7, reads DTGVSQNPRHKITKRGQNVTFRCDPISEHNRLYWYRQTLGQGPEFLTYFQNEAQLEKSRLLSDRFSAERPKGSFSTLEIQRTEQGDSAMYLCASSPHWREGLREQYFGPGTRLTVT.